This T cell receptor (beta chain) was found in a study of blood T cells in healthy people across ages. J gave up 2 bases and V 9 bases, and 9 bases lay outside the gene matches. The CDR3 extends over 14 amino acids. As to this clonotype: Its antigen is still unknown.

The study, taken as a whole, reports: Both naive CD4+ cell counts and diversity were greater in long-lived donors than in aged donors.

A second PCR, run for about 7 to 11 cycles, used a sample-barcoded 5' primer plus a J-beta primer mix. From the 5' RACE reads, TCRdb called clonotypes with MiXCR, one entry per CDR3 protein. In the table there are some 1.1 million distinct CDR3 sequences, 35% to 45% of which are singletons. Per-sample yields of isolated PBMCs were at least 6 million. This clonotype originated in a man between 18 and 35 years old in good health. The sample was blood. The chain employs TRBV12-3 or TRBV12-4 and TRBJ1-2, with 7 nucleotides matching TRBD1. The CDR3 region has the DNA TGTGCCAGTTCACAGGGGACCTACAACTATGGCTACACCTTC. Translated, it gives CASSQGTYNYGYTF.